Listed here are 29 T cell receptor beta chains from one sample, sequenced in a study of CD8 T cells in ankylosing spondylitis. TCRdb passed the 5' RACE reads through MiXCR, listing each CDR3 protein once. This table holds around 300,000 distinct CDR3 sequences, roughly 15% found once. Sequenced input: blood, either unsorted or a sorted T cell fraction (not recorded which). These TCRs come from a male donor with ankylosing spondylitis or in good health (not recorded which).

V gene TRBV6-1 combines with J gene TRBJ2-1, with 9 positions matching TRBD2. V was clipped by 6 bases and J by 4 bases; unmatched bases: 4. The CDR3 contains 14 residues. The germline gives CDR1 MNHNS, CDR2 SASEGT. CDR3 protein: CASRSGLAYNEQFF. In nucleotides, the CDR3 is TGTGCCAGCAGGTCGGGACTAGCTTACAATGAGCAGTTCTTC.

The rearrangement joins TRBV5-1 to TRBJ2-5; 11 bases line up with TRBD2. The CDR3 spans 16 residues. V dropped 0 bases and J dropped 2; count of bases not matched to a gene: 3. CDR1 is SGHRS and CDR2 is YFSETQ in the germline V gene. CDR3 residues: CASSLDSGGGQETQYF. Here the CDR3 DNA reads TGCGCCAGCAGCTTGGATAGCGGGGGGGGTCAAGAGACCCAGTACTTC.

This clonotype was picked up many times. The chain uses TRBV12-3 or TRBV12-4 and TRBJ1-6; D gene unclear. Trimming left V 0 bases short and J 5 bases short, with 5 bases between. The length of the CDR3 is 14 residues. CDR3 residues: CASSLAGNNSPLHF. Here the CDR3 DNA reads TGTGCCAGCAGTTTAGCAGGGAATAATTCACCCCTCCACTTT.

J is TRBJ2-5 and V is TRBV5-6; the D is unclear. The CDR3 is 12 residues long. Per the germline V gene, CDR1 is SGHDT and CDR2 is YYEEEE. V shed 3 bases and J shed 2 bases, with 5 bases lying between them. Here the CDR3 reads CASSWIQETQYF. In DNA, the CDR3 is TGTGCCAGCAGCTGGATACAAGAGACCCAGTACTTC.

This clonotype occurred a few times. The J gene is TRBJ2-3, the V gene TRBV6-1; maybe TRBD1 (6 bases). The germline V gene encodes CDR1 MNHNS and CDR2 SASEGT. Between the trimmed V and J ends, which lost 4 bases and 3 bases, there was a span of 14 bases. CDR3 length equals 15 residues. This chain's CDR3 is CASSAGRGGTDTQYF. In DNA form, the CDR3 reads TGTGCCAGCAGTGCAGGGCGAGGGGGAACAGATACGCAGTATTTT.

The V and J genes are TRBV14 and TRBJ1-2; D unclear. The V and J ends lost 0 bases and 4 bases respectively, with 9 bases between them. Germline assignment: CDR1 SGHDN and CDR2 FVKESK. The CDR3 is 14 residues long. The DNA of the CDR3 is TGTGCCAGCAGCCAAGACATAGGCGCCTATGGCTACACCTTC. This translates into CASSQDIGAYGYTF. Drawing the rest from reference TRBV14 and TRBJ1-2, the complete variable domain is EAGVTQFPSHSVIEKGQTVTLRCDPISGHDNLYWYRRVMGKEIKFLLHFVKESKQDESGMPNNRFLAERTGGTYSTLKVQPAELEDSGVYFCASSQDIGAYGYTFGSGTRLTVV.

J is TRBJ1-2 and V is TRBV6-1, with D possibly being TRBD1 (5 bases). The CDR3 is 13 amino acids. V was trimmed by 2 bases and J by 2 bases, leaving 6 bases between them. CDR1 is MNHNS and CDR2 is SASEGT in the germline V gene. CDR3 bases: TGTGCCAGCAGTGAACAGGGCAACTATGGCTACACCTTC. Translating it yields CASSEQGNYGYTF.

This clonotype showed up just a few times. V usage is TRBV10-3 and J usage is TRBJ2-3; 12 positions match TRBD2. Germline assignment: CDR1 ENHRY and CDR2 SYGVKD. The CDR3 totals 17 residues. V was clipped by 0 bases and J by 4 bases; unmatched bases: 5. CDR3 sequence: CAISESRLAGAPDTQYF. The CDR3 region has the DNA TGTGCCATCAGTGAGTCCCGACTAGCGGGGGCTCCAGATACGCAGTATTTT.

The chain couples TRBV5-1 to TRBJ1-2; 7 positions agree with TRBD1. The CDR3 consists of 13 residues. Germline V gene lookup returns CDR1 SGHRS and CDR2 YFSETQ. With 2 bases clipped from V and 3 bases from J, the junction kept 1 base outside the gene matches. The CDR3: CASSFGQDYGYTF. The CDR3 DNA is TGCGCCAGCAGCTTCGGACAGGACTATGGCTACACCTTC.

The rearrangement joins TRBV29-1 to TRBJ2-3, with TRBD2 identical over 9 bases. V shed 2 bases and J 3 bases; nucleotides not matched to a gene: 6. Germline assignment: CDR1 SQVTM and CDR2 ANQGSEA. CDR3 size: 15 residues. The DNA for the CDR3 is TGCAGCGTTGAAAGTCCGACTAGCGGTACAGATACGCAGTATTTT. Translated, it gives CSVESPTSGTDTQYF.

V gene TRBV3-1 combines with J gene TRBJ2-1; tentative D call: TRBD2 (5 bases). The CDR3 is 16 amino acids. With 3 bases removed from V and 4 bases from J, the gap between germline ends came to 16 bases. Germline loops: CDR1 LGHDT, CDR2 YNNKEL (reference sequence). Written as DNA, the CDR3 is TGTGCCAGCAGCCACGGCCAGAGGGCCGTTTACAATGAGCAGTTCTTC. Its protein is CASSHGQRAVYNEQFF.

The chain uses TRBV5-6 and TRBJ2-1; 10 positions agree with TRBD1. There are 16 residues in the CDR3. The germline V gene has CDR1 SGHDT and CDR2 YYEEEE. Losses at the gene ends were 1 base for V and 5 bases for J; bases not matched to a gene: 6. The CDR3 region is CASSLLGDRGHNEQFF. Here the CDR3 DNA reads TGTGCCAGCAGCTTGTTAGGGGACAGGGGCCACAATGAGCAGTTCTTC.

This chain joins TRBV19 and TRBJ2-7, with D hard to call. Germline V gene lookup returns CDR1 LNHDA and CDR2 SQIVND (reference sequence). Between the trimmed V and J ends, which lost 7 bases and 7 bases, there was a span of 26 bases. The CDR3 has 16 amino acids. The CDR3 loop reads CASIDASVSGTGEQYF. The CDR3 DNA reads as TGTGCCAGTATTGACGCCTCCGTATCGGGCACTGGGGAGCAGTACTTC.

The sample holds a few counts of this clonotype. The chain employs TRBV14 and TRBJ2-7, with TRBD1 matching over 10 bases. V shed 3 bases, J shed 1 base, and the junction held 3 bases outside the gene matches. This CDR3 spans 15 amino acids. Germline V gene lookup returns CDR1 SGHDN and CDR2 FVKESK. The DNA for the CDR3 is TGTGCCAGCAGCCATAGGACAGGGGGATCCTACGAGCAGTACTTC. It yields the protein CASSHRTGGSYEQYF.

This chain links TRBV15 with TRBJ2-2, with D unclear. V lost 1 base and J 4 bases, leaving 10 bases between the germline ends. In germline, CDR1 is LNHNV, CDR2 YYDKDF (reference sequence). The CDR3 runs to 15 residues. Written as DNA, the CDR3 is TGTGCCACCAGCAGAGTTACCGGGCGCACCGGGGAGCTGTTTTTT. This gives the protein CATSRVTGRTGELFF.

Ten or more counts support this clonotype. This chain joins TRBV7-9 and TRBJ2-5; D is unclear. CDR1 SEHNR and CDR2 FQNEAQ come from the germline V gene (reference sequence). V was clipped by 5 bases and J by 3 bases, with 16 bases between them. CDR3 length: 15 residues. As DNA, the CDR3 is TGTGCCAGCAGCCCTCACCTGACTCATAAAGAGACCCAGTACTTC. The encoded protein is CASSPHLTHKETQYF.

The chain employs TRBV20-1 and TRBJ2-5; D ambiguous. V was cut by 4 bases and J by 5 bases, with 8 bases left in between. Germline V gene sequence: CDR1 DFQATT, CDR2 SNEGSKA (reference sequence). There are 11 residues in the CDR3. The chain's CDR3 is CSATAMETQYF. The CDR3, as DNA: TGCAGTGCTACAGCGATGGAGACCCAGTACTTC.

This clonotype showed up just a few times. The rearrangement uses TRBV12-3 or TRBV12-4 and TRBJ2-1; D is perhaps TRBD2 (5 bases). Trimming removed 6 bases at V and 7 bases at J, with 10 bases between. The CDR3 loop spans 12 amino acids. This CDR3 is CASRGSVNEQFF. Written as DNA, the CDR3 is TGTGCCAGCAGGGGTAGCGTGAATGAGCAGTTCTTC.

CDR3 in DNA: TGTGCCAGCAGCTCGGACAGGGGTGATTCACCCCTCCACTTT. Its protein product is CASSSDRGDSPLHF. J is TRBJ1-6 and V is TRBV7-9, with 9 bases matching TRBD1. This CDR3 comprises 14 residues. Germline-derived CDR1 and CDR2 are SEHNR and FQNEAQ (reference sequence). Germline trimming cut 4 bases from V and 8 bases from J; bases unmatched to any gene: 3.

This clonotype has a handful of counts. The CDR3 nucleotides are TGCAGTCGGGCGCGGGGCCCGAGGACTGAAGCTTTCTTT. The encoded protein is CSRARGPRTEAFF. The V and J genes are TRBV20-1 and TRBJ1-1, with D possibly TRBD1 on 5 matching bases. The CDR3 consists of 13 residues. V lost 8 bases, J lost 5 bases, and 18 bases lay in between. Germline CDR1 and CDR2: DFQATT and SNEGSKA (reference sequence).

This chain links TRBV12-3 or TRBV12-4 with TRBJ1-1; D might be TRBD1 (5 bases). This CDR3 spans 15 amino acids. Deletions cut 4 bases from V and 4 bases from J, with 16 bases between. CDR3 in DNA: TGTGCCAGCAGTTCCCAGGGTGGGGTAGGCACTGAAGCTTTCTTT. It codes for CASSSQGGVGTEAFF.

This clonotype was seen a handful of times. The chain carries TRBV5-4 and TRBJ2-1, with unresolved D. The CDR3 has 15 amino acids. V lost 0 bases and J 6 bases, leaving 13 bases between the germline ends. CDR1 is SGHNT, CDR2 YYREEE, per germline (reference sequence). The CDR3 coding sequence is TGTGCCAGCAGCTTGGGCGGACCACTCTCCAATGAGCAGTTCTTC. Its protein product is CASSLGGPLSNEQFF.

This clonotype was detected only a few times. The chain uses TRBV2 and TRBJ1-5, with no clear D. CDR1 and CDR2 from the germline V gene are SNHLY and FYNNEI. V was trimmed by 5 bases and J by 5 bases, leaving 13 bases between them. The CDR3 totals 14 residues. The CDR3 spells CASSKGRDYQPQHF. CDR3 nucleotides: TGTGCCAGCAGTAAGGGTAGAGATTATCAGCCCCAGCATTTT.

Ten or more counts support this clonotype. The CDR3 DNA reads as TGCAGTGCTGGCGGACTAGCGGAAGAGACCCAGTACTTC. Translation gives CSAGGLAEETQYF. This chain uses TRBV20-1 with TRBJ2-5; 10 nucleotides align to TRBD2. The CDR3 contains 13 residues. CDR1 is DFQATT, CDR2 SNEGSKA, per germline (reference sequence). V lost 5 bases and J lost 3; bases outside the gene matches: 3.

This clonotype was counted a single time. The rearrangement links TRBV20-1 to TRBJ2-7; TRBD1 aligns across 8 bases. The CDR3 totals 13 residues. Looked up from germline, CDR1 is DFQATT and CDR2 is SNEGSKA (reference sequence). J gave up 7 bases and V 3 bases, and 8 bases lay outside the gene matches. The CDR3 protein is CSARDRVVGEQYF. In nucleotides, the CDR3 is TGCAGTGCTAGGGACAGGGTGGTGGGAGAGCAGTACTTC.

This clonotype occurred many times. CDR3 sequence reads: CASSFELRGEQYF. In DNA, the CDR3 is TGTGCCAGCAGCTTCGAATTAAGGGGCGAGCAGTACTTC. The chain combines TRBV7-9 with TRBJ2-7; D perhaps matches TRBD1 (5 bases). Per germline, CDR1 SEHNR and CDR2 FQNEAQ (reference sequence). V was pared by 3 bases and J by 6 bases, with 12 bases between. The CDR3 covers 13 residues. Drawing the rest from reference TRBV7-9 and TRBJ2-7, the complete variable domain is DTGVSQNPRHKITKRGQNVTFRCDPISEHNRLYWYRQTLGQGPEFLTYFQNEAQLEKSRLLSDRFSAERPKGSFSTLEIQRTEQGDSAMYLCASSFELRGEQYFGPGTRLTVT.

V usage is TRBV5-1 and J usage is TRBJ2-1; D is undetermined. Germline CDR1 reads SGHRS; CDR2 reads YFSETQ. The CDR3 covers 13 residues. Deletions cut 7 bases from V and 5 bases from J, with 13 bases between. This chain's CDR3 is CASRKLEDNEQFF. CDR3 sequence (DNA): TGCGCCAGCCGGAAACTTGAGGACAATGAGCAGTTCTTC.

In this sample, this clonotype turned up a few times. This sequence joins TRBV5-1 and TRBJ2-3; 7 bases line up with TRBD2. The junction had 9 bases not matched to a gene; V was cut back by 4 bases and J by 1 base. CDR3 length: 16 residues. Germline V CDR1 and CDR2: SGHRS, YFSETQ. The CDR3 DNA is TGCGCCAGCAGCCCCCTTGGAAGCGGGGGCACAGATACGCAGTATTTT. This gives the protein CASSPLGSGGTDTQYF.

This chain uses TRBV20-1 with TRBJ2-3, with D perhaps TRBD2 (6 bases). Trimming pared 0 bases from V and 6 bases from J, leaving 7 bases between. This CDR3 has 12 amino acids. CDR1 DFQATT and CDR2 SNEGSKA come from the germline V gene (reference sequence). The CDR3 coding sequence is TGCAGTGCTAGAGACCTAGCGGATACGCAGTATTTT. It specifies CSARDLADTQYF.